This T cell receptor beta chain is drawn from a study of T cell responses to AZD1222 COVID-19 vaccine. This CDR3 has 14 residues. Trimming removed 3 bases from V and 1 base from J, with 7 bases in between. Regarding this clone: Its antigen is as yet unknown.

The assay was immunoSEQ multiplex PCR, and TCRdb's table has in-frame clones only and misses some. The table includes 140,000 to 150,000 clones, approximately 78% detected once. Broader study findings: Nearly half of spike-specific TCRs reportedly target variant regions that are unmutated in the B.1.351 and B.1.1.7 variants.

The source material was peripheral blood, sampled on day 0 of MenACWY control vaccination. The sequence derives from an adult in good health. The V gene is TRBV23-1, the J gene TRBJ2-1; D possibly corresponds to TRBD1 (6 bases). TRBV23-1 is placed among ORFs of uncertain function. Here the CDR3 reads CASSHRGSYNEQFF. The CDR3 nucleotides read TGCGCCAGCAGTCACAGGGGATCCTACAATGAGCAGTTCTTC.